This T cell receptor (beta chain) was profiled in a study of CD8+CD57+ T cells in acquired aplastic anemia. Study-level background: Sorted CD4+ and CD8+ cells gave an average of roughly 3.3 ug of DNA. Healthy CD8+ samples averaged approximately 11 million reads.

The CDR3 contains 14 residues. The germline CDR1 and CDR2 sequences are SGHRS and YFSETQ. Trimming removed 4 bases at V and 2 bases at J, with 7 bases between. According to the study, genomic DNA was the template for TCR beta VDJ and CDR3 profiling. One entry per CDR3 protein, called by TCRdb with MiXCR from the reads. The data show some 200,000 distinct CDR3 sequences, 34% seen once. Regarding this clonotype: Its antigen is unknown.

General observations from the study: Both patients and controls carried the same twenty-nine CD8+ CDR3 sequences. Patients versus controls showed no significant CD8+ Simpson's diversity difference.

The sequence was obtained from a human donor in good health, serving as a control. The V gene is TRBV5-1, the J gene TRBJ2-6, with D unresolved. The sample taken for sequencing was sorted CD4+, CD8+, or CD8+CD57+ T cells (not recorded which) from PBMCs. Written as DNA, the CDR3 is TGCGCCAGCAGCGCCCAGACTGGGGCCAACGTCCTGACTTTC. Protein sequence: CASSAQTGANVLTF.